This entry lists 32 T cell receptor beta chains sequenced from one sample in a study of shared clonotypes between healthy human individuals. Only in-frame clones appear in the TCRdb table, and some are missing; sequencing was by immunoSEQ multiplex PCR. The sample gives some 2.1 million clones, 85% to 95% of which show up once; approximately 1.7% is in the top ten. CD45RO-negative, CCR7-selected cells formed the naive CD8 fraction, which excluded terminally differentiated effector memory CD45RA+ cells. The specimen sequenced was naive CD8+ T cells from PBMCs. These receptors all stem from a young man in good health. Some clones in this sample may be carry-over from other donors' samples.

In the case of this clone: This sample includes further DNA sequences coding for the same CDR3. This chain joins TRBV9 and TRBJ1-5, with D unclear. CDR1 is SGDLS and CDR2 is YYNGEE in the germline V gene. The CDR3 consists of 14 residues. The V end was cut by 3 bases, the J end by 0 bases, with 7 bases between. CDR3: CASSAGLSNQPQHF. CDR3 bases: TGTGCCAGCAGCGCAGGACTTAGCAATCAGCCCCAGCATTTT. Drawing the rest from reference TRBV9 and TRBJ1-5, the complete variable domain is DSGVTQTPKHLITATGQRVTLRCSPRSGDLSVYWYQQSLDQGLQFLIQYYNGEERAKGNILERFSAQQFPDLHSELNLSSLELGDSALYFCASSAGLSNQPQHFGDGTRLSIL.

The chain couples TRBV4-1 to TRBJ2-7; 7 nucleotides line up with TRBD1. CDR1 and CDR2 (germline): MGHRA, YSYEKL. With 1 base clipped from V and 4 bases from J, the junction kept 4 bases outside the gene matches. This CDR3 comprises 14 residues. CDR3 in DNA: TGCGCCAGCAGCCAAGGAGGGGGCCTTTACGAGCAGTACTTC. Translating it yields CASSQGGGLYEQYF.

The J gene is TRBJ2-4, the V gene TRBV5-1, with TRBD2 matching over 8 bases. Germline-derived CDR1 and CDR2 are SGHRS and YFSETQ. V lost 3 bases, J lost 0 bases, and 17 bases stayed unmatched. This CDR3 comprises 20 residues. The CDR3 nucleotides read TGCGCCAGCAGCTGGATGGGGGGCCCTGGACTAGCTGAAGCCAAAAACATTCAGTACTTC. Protein product: CASSWMGGPGLAEAKNIQYF.

This rearrangement joins TRBV11-3 to TRBJ2-1; D remains unclear. V lost 1 base to trimming and J lost 3 bases, with 10 bases between them. Germline CDR1 SGHNT, CDR2 YENEEA. There are 15 residues in the CDR3. CDR3 in DNA: TGTGCCAGCAGCTTAGGGGTTTTGGACTACAATGAGCAGTTCTTC. Translation: CASSLGVLDYNEQFF.

The chain carries TRBV4-3 and TRBJ1-1; TRBD1 matches at 8 bases. V gave up 4 bases and J gave up 2 bases; unmatched junction bases: 6. CDR1 is LGHNA, CDR2 YSLEER, per germline. The CDR3 covers 15 residues. In DNA form, the CDR3 reads TGCGCCAGCAGCCTCGCTACAGGGGGAAACACTGAAGCTTTCTTT. This gives the protein CASSLATGGNTEAFF.

The CDR3, as DNA: TGTGCCAGCAGCTCCGCAGGTGCCCCGATCCCTTTGGCCAATGAGCAGTTCTTC. Residues: CASSSAGAPIPLANEQFF. The V gene is TRBV7-9, the J gene TRBJ2-1; no clear D. The CDR3 extends over 18 amino acids. Trimming pared 4 bases from V and 6 bases from J, leaving 25 bases between. CDR1 is SEHNR, CDR2 FQNEAQ, per germline (reference sequence).

The rearrangement links TRBV29-1 to TRBJ1-2; D is undetermined. CDR3 length: 12 residues. V was cut by 6 bases and J by 6 bases, with 14 bases left in between. CDR1 SQVTM and CDR2 ANQGSEA come from the germline V gene. The CDR3 DNA is TGCAGCGTCCTCGTAGGGAGTCATGGCTACACCTTC. As protein: CSVLVGSHGYTF. The full variable domain, with the rest looked up from reference TRBV29-1 and TRBJ1-2, is SAVISQKPSRDICQRGTSLTIQCQVDSQVTMMFWYRQQPGQSLTLIATANQGSEATYESGFVIDKFPISRPNLTFSTLTVSNMSPEDSSIYLCSVLVGSHGYTFGSGTRLTVV.

The chain combines TRBV7-9 with TRBJ1-2; D is unresolved. V lost 8 bases and J lost 2, with 12 bases in between. The CDR3 spans 13 residues. CDR1 and CDR2 (germline): SEHNR, FQNEAQ (reference sequence). Here the CDR3 DNA reads TGTGCCAGCCACTCAGGCATCAACTATGGCTACACCTTC. Translating it yields CASHSGINYGYTF.

The rearrangement uses TRBV7-2 and TRBJ2-6, with 9 bases that match TRBD1. Trimming took 0 bases from V and 3 from J; bases not matched to a gene: 9. Germline values: CDR1 SGHTA, CDR2 FQGNSA. CDR3 length: 19 amino acids. The CDR3, as DNA: TGTGCCAGCAGCTTAGCGGAGGGACAGGGTTGGTATGGGGCCAACGTCCTGACTTTC. Translation gives CASSLAEGQGWYGANVLTF.

The CDR3: CASSRIETNTEAFF. As DNA, the CDR3 is TGTGCCAGCAGCCGAATCGAGACGAACACTGAAGCTTTCTTT. V gene TRBV27 combines with J gene TRBJ1-1; unclear D gene. The CDR3 runs 14 residues. Germline loops: CDR1 MNHEY, CDR2 SMNVEV (reference sequence). The V end lost 6 bases, the J end lost 1 base, and 12 bases lay between the germline ends.

The rearrangement uses TRBV5-1 and TRBJ2-1; 10 nucleotides agree with TRBD2. The germline V gene has CDR1 SGHRS and CDR2 YFSETQ. J lost 5 bases, V lost 4 bases, and 21 bases had no gene match. This CDR3 comprises 20 residues. The CDR3 nucleotides are TGCGCCAGCAGCCCGAAGGGACCGTTCTACACTAGCGGGGAAAACAATGAGCAGTTCTTC. Translating it yields CASSPKGPFYTSGENNEQFF.

The CDR3 is CASSRQGARNTGELFF. In nucleotides, the CDR3 is TGTGCCAGCAGCAGACAGGGGGCGCGGAACACCGGGGAGCTGTTTTTT. V and J are TRBV7-8 and TRBJ2-2, with 10 bases matching TRBD1. Germline-derived CDR1 and CDR2 are SGHVS and FQNEAQ. The CDR3 spans 16 residues. Trimming removed 5 bases from V and 1 base from J; junction bases left unmatched: 4.

The genes are TRBV7-9 and TRBJ2-7; 8 bases match TRBD2. The CDR3 is 17 residues long. Trimming cost V 5 bases and J 3 bases; bases outside gene matches: 15. The germline V gene has CDR1 SEHNR and CDR2 FQNEAQ (reference sequence). The CDR3 sequence is CASSTRDQGLAIYEQYF. The DNA of the CDR3 is TGTGCCAGCAGCACACGGGACCAAGGACTAGCTATCTACGAGCAGTACTTC.

The chain has TRBV13 and TRBJ1-1; TRBD1 agrees at 8 bases. Trimming cost V 4 bases and J 6 bases; bases outside gene matches: 10. Germline values: CDR1 PRHDT, CDR2 FYEKMQ (reference sequence). CDR3 size: 15 residues. The DNA for the CDR3 is TGTGCCAGCAGCTATCGGACAGGGCTTTTCTCTGAAGCTTTCTTT. This encodes CASSYRTGLFSEAFF.

The rearrangement links TRBV5-6 to TRBJ2-7; D gene uncertain. In germline, CDR1 is SGHDT, CDR2 YYEEEE. Trimming took 0 bases from V and 4 from J, leaving 11 bases between them. The CDR3 covers 14 residues. CDR3 loop: CASSLGLIVYEQYF. The CDR3 bases are TGTGCCAGCAGCTTGGGGCTGATAGTTTACGAGCAGTACTTC.

The gene calls are TRBV5-1 and TRBJ2-1, with D maybe TRBD1 (5 bases). Between the trimmed V and J ends, which lost 1 base and 10 bases, there was a span of 15 bases. The CDR3 is 14 residues long. Germline CDR1 SGHRS, CDR2 YFSETQ. The CDR3 DNA follows: TGCGCCAGCAGCTTGTCACCGTGGGGCTCGGAGCAGTTCTTC. Protein: CASSLSPWGSEQFF. Full variable domain (remainder filled in from reference TRBV5-1 and TRBJ2-1): KAGVTQTPRYLIKTRGQQVTLSCSPISGHRSVSWYQQTPGQGLQFLFEYFSETQRNKGNFPGRFSGRQFSNSRSEMNVSTLELGDSALYLCASSLSPWGSEQFFGPGTRLTVL.

This clone was seen a handful of times. J is TRBJ1-2 and V is TRBV5-4; the D is unclear. Germline loops: CDR1 SGHNT, CDR2 YYREEE (reference sequence). Deletions cut 7 bases from V and 5 bases from J, with 18 bases between. CDR3 size: 14 residues. CDR3 sequence (DNA): TGTGCCAGCGGTGACCTAGACGGGGAGTATGGCTACACCTTC. Protein sequence: CASGDLDGEYGYTF.

This rearrangement joins TRBV4-3 to TRBJ2-5; D may match TRBD1 or TRBD2 (6 bases each). The CDR3 is 14 residues long. V was trimmed by 4 bases and J by 4 bases, leaving 13 bases between them. Looked up from germline, CDR1 is LGHNA and CDR2 is YSLEER. The CDR3, as DNA: TGCGCCAGCAGCCCCAGAGAGGGGGGAGAGACCCAGTACTTC. It yields the protein CASSPREGGETQYF.

This clone showed up just once. The sample contains more than one DNA sequence encoding this CDR3. The chain has TRBV7-9 and TRBJ2-1; 7 bases are shared with TRBD2. V lost 1 base, J lost 4 bases, and 4 bases stayed unmatched. This CDR3 spans 15 amino acids. Germline V lookup: CDR1 SEHNR, CDR2 FQNEAQ (reference sequence). CDR3 sequence: CASSLGLAAYNEQFF. In nucleotides, the CDR3 is TGTGCCAGCAGCTTAGGTCTAGCGGCGTACAATGAGCAGTTCTTC.

The chain carries TRBV5-6 and TRBJ2-2; the D gene is possibly TRBD1 (7 bases). Per germline, CDR1 SGHDT and CDR2 YYEEEE. The CDR3 has 16 residues. V was shortened by 5 bases and J by 6 bases, with 20 bases between the two germline ends. In DNA, the CDR3 is TGTGCCAGCAGTTCTCCAGGGGGAGGATTCGCCGGGGAGCTGTTTTTT. The encoded protein is CASSSPGGGFAGELFF.

This chain connects TRBV7-3 to TRBJ1-1; 10 bases are shared with TRBD1. CDR1 and CDR2 (germline): SGHTA, FQGTGA. The CDR3 covers 16 residues. The J segment lost 0 bases and the V segment lost 4 bases, leaving 5 bases of the junction unmatched. The DNA for the CDR3 is TGTGCCAGCAGCTCCCGGGACAGGGGTGTGAACACTGAAGCTTTCTTT. Its translation is CASSSRDRGVNTEAFF. The variable domain in full, completed from reference TRBV7-3 and TRBJ1-1, reads GAGVSQTPSNKVTEKGKYVELRCDPISGHTALYWYRQSLGQGPEFLIYFQGTGAADDSGLPNDRFFAVRPEGSVSTLKIQRTERGDSAVYLCASSSRDRGVNTEAFFGQGTRLTVV.

In DNA, the CDR3 is TGCAGCGTTGACTACGCGTACGATGAGCAGTTCTTC. Translating gives CSVDYAYDEQFF. This chain connects TRBV29-1 to TRBJ2-1; the D is unclear. Per the germline V gene, CDR1 is SQVTM and CDR2 is ANQGSEA. The ends were cut back, 3 bases at V and 8 bases at J, with 11 bases in the middle. The CDR3 covers 12 residues.

The chain combines TRBV6-5 with TRBJ2-7, with 9 nucleotides matching TRBD1. After removal of 5 bases from V and 2 bases from J, the junction contained 7 bases not matched to a gene. Per the germline V gene, CDR1 is MNHEY and CDR2 is SVGAGI. The CDR3 totals 15 residues. Here the CDR3 DNA reads TGTGCCAGCAGTCAAAGGACAGGGGTCGCCTACGAGCAGTACTTC. This translates into CASSQRTGVAYEQYF.

The gene calls are TRBV5-6 and TRBJ2-1; 12 bases line up with TRBD2. The V segment lost 0 bases and the J segment 8 bases; nucleotides outside the gene matches: 3. Germline V gives CDR1 SGHDT, CDR2 YYEEEE. The CDR3 has 15 residues. The CDR3 here is CASSLGLAGVDEQFF. In DNA, the CDR3 is TGTGCCAGCAGCTTGGGACTAGCGGGAGTCGATGAGCAGTTCTTC. The entire variable domain, with the rest obtained from reference TRBV5-6 and TRBJ2-1, is as follows: DAGVTQSPTHLIKTRGQQVTLRCSPKSGHDTVSWYQQALGQGPQFIFQYYEEEERQRGNFPDRFSGHQFPNYSSELNVNALLLGDSALYLCASSLGLAGVDEQFFGPGTRLTVL.

The genes are TRBV9 and TRBJ2-7, with D perhaps TRBD2 (6 bases). V lost 0 bases, J lost 7 bases, and 11 bases lay in between. The CDR3 loop spans 13 amino acids. Germline V gene sequence: CDR1 SGDLS, CDR2 YYNGEE. CDR3 loop: CASSVVAGREQYF. The CDR3 nucleotides read TGTGCCAGCAGCGTAGTTGCGGGGCGGGAGCAGTACTTC.

The chain is built from TRBV28 and TRBJ2-1; TRBD2 agrees at 7 bases. This CDR3 spans 14 amino acids. Germline CDR1 and CDR2: MDHEN and SYDVKM. The J segment lost 3 bases and the V segment lost 3 bases, leaving 2 bases of the junction unmatched. The DNA of the CDR3 is TGTGCCAGCAGTTTCCAGCGGGACTACAATGAGCAGTTCTTC. Residues: CASSFQRDYNEQFF.

This chain links TRBV5-5 with TRBJ2-7, with D perhaps matching TRBD1 (6 bases). Germline CDR1 and CDR2: SGHKS and YYEKEE (reference sequence). V was trimmed by 1 base and J by 5 bases, leaving 19 bases between them. This CDR3 comprises 16 residues. This CDR3 is CASSLNRDAFRHEQYF. CDR3 sequence (DNA): TGTGCCAGCAGCTTGAACAGGGATGCATTCCGCCACGAGCAGTACTTC.

The J gene is TRBJ2-7, the V gene TRBV11-1; 14 bases align to TRBD2. The CDR3 is made up of 16 amino acids. Germline V gene data show CDR1 as SGHAT and CDR2 as FQDESV (reference sequence). The V segment lost 1 base and the J segment 5 bases; nucleotides outside the gene matches: 4. CDR3 sequence (DNA): TGTGCCAGCAGCTTAGGGACTAGCGGGAGGTCCCACGAGCAGTACTTC. It specifies CASSLGTSGRSHEQYF.

V and J are TRBV11-2 and TRBJ1-1; D remains unclear. CDR1 and CDR2 from the germline V gene are SGHAT and FQNNGV. The V end lost 5 bases, the J end lost 4 bases, and 8 bases lay between the germline ends. The CDR3 contains 12 residues. For the CDR3, the DNA is TGTGCCAGCAGCCTTCGTGCCACTGAAGCTTTCTTT. This encodes CASSLRATEAFF. Full variable domain (outside the CDR3, taken from reference TRBV11-2 and TRBJ1-1): EAGVAQSPRYKIIEKRQSVAFWCNPISGHATLYWYQQILGQGPKLLIQFQNNGVVDDSQLPKDRFSAERLKGVDSTLKIQPAKLEDSAVYLCASSLRATEAFFGQGTRLTVV.

The count of this clone is one. This chain uses TRBV19 with TRBJ2-7, with D possibly matching TRBD1 (6 bases). The germline V gene has CDR1 LNHDA and CDR2 SQIVND (reference sequence). Trimming took 6 bases from V and 4 from J, leaving 13 bases between them. This CDR3 region has 13 residues. This CDR3 is CASRTNQGYEQYF. The CDR3 coding sequence is TGTGCCAGTAGAACAAACCAGGGGTACGAGCAGTACTTC. Drawing the rest from reference TRBV19 and TRBJ2-7, the complete variable domain is DGGITQSPKYLFRKEGQNVTLSCEQNLNHDAMYWYRQDPGQGLRLIYYSQIVNDFQKGDIAEGYSVSREKKESFPLTVTSAQKNPTAFYLCASRTNQGYEQYFGPGTRLTVT.

The V call is TRBV30, the J call TRBJ1-1; 7 bases are a match to TRBD1. The germline V gene has CDR1 GTSNPN and CDR2 SVGIG (reference sequence). V lost 8 bases and J lost 1; bases outside the gene matches: 4. The CDR3 length is 12 residues. CDR3: CAQNRGNTEAFF. CDR3 coding DNA: TGTGCCCAAAACAGGGGGAACACTGAAGCTTTCTTT. Combining the CDR3 with reference TRBV30 and TRBJ1-1 gives the whole variable domain SQTIHQWPATLVQPVGSPLSLECTVEGTSNPNLYWYRQAAGRGLQLLFYSVGIGQISSEVPQNLSASRPQDRQFILSSKKLLLSDSGFYLCAQNRGNTEAFFGQGTRLTVV.

The CDR3 DNA follows: TGCGCCAGCAGCCCTGGACTAGCGGGAGGGCCAGCCTACGAGCAGTACTTC. This encodes CASSPGLAGGPAYEQYF. The V gene is TRBV4-3, the J gene TRBJ2-7; 15 nucleotides align to TRBD2. The CDR3 extends over 17 amino acids. The germline gives CDR1 LGHNA, CDR2 YSLEER. The V gene end was trimmed by 4 bases and the J gene end by 2 bases; junction bases not matched to a gene: 6.